Below, 9 T cell receptor beta chains from the same sample are listed, as sequenced in a study of control samples from healthy donors and cancer patients (dated by TCRdb to 2018 to 2021). The protocol used for the library was the immunoSEQ multiplex PCR assay. In TCRdb, the immuneACCESS table is reduced to in-frame sequences with V and J assigned. These tables do not hold every clone; where another copy was compared, an unresolved V gene accounts for under half, and the others remain unexplained. The sample table records roughly 100,000 clones; about four fifths of these occur just once. The ten biggest clones cover less than 15% of the sample. Sequencing was done on a sample of blood. The origin of the receptors is a woman aged 50 to 60 in good health.

This chain joins TRBV4-3 and TRBJ2-7; tentative D call: TRBD2 (6 bases). This CDR3 contains 17 residues. The V end was cut by 0 bases, the J end by 6 bases, with 21 bases between. Germline V gene data show CDR1 as LGHNA and CDR2 as YSLEER. The CDR3: CASSQESPGLLRSEQYF. The CDR3 coding sequence is TGCGCCAGCAGCCAAGAATCCCCGGGACTTCTTCGGTCCGAGCAGTACTTC.

The rearrangement links TRBV3-1 (or the pseudogene TRBV3-2) to TRBJ1-3; the D gene is possibly TRBD1 (6 bases). Germline assignment: CDR1 LGHDT and CDR2 YNNKEL (reference sequence). This CDR3 is 15 amino acids long. V was shortened by 0 bases and J by 2 bases, with 8 bases between the two germline ends. The CDR3, as DNA: TGTGCCAGCAGCCAAGAAGAGGGGGCTGGAAACACCATATATTTT. This encodes CASSQEEGAGNTIYF.

The chain uses TRBV4-3 and TRBJ1-1; the D is unclear. V lost 0 bases and J lost 8, with 13 bases in between. Germline assignment: CDR1 LGHNA and CDR2 YSLEER. The CDR3 extends over 14 amino acids. CDR3 loop: CASSQEIAATEAFF. The CDR3 DNA sequence: TGCGCCAGCAGCCAAGAGATCGCGGCAACCGAAGCTTTCTTT.

J is TRBJ1-6 and V is TRBV20-1; the D is unclear. Germline V gene sequence: CDR1 DFQATT, CDR2 SNEGSKA (reference sequence). Trimming took off 1 base at V and 8 bases at J, with 3 bases between the two ends. The length of the CDR3 is 11 residues. The chain's CDR3 is CSARGDSPLHF. CDR3 DNA sequence: TGCAGTGCTAGAGGAGATTCACCCCTCCACTTT.

J is TRBJ2-1 and V is TRBV19, with D unclear. Germline V gives CDR1 LNHDA, CDR2 SQIVND (reference sequence). Deletions cut 5 bases from V and 9 bases from J, with 11 bases between. This CDR3 contains 12 residues. The DNA of the CDR3 is TGTGCCAGTAGTTTCGACGGCGTTGAGCAGTTCTTC. Its protein is CASSFDGVEQFF.

The V and J genes are TRBV2 and TRBJ2-3; D uncertain. This CDR3 has 14 amino acids. V was pared by 6 bases and J by 0 bases, with 10 bases between. Germline V CDR1 and CDR2: SNHLY, FYNNEI. CDR3 nucleotide sequence: TGTGCCAGCAGGACGTACTCTAGCACAGATACGCAGTATTTT. Its protein product is CASRTYSSTDTQYF.

This clone was seen more than once but under ten times. This chain connects TRBV5-3 to TRBJ2-7, with 10 bases fitting TRBD2. TRBV5-3 has ORF status, its function being uncertain. Trimming took 4 bases from V and 2 from J; bases not matched to a gene: 6. This CDR3 region has 15 residues. The CDR3 region has the DNA TGTGCCAGAAGCCTACTAGCGGGGACAACCTACGAGCAGTACTTC. Translating it yields CARSLLAGTTYEQYF.

The CDR3 coding sequence is TGCGCCAGCAGCCAAGACGCTACCGGGACAGGGTTAGAGACCCAGTACTTC. Its translation is CASSQDATGTGLETQYF. The chain joins TRBV4-1 to TRBJ2-5; TRBD1 agrees at 9 bases. With 0 bases clipped from V and 4 bases from J, the junction kept 9 bases outside the gene matches. Germline CDR1 MGHRA, CDR2 YSYEKL. The length of the CDR3 is 17 residues.

V and J are TRBV7-2 and TRBJ2-2; tentative D call: TRBD2 (6 bases). CDR3 length: 13 amino acids. V was pared by 5 bases and J by 6 bases, with 10 bases between. Germline V gene lookup returns CDR1 SGHTA and CDR2 FQGNSA. CDR3 region: CASSPSGAGELFF. Written as DNA, the CDR3 is TGTGCCAGCAGCCCATCGGGGGCCGGGGAGCTGTTTTTT.